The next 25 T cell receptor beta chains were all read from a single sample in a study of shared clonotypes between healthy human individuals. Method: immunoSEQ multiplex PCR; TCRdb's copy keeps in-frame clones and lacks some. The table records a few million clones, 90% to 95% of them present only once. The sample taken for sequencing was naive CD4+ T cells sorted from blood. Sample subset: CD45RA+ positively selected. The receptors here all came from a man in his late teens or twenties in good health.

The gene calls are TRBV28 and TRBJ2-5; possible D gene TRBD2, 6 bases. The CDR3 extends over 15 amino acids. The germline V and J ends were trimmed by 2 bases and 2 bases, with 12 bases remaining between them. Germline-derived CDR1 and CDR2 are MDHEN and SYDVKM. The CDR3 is CASSLAGQGQETQYF. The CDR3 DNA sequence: TGTGCCAGCAGTTTAGCGGGGCAGGGTCAAGAGACCCAGTACTTC.

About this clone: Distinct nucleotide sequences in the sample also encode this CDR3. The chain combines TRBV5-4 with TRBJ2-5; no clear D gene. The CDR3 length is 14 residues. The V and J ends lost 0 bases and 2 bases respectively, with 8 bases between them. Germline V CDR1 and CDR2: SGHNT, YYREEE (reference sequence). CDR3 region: CASSLGGAQETQYF. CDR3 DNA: TGTGCCAGCAGCTTGGGCGGCGCTCAAGAGACCCAGTACTTC.

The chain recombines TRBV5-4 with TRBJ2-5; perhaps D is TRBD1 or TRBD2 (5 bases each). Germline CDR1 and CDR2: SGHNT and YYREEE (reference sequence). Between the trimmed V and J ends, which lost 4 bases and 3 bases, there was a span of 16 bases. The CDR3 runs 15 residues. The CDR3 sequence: CASSPGETAEETQYF. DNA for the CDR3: TGTGCCAGCAGCCCCGGGGAGACAGCGGAAGAGACCCAGTACTTC.

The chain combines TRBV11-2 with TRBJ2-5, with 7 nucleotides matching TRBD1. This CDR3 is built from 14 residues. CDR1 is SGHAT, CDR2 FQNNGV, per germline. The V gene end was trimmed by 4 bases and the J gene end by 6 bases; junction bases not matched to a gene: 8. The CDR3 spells CASSSLRQGKTQYF. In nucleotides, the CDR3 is TGTGCCAGCAGCTCCCTACGACAGGGAAAGACCCAGTACTTC.

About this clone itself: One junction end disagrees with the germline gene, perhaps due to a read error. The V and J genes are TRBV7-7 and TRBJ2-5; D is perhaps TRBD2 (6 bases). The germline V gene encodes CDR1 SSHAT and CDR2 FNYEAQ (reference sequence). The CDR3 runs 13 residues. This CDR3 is CASSADYTETQYF. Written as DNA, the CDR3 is TGTGCTAGCAGCGCGGACTATACGGAGACCCAGTACTTC.

DNA for the CDR3: TGTGCCAGTAGTACCTCGGGAGGGGCGGTCTCACCCCTCCACTTT. Its translation: CASSTSGGAVSPLHF. This sequence joins TRBV19 and TRBJ1-6; D possibly corresponds to TRBD1 (5 bases). V was cut by 4 bases and J by 10 bases, with 17 bases left in between. Germline CDR1 and CDR2: LNHDA and SQIVND (reference sequence). This CDR3 has 15 residues.

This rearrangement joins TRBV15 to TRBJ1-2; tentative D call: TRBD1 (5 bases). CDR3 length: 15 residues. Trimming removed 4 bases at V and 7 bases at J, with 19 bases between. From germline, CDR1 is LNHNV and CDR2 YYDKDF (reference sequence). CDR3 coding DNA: TGTGCCACCAGCAAGAGCTCGACAGCTTCCTTTGGCTACACCTTC. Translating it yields CATSKSSTASFGYTF.

CDR3 in amino acids: CAIRTGSTYNSPLHF. In DNA form, the CDR3 reads TGTGCCATAAGGACAGGGAGCACCTATAATTCACCCCTCCACTTT. This chain uses TRBV28 with TRBJ1-6, with 8 bases identical to TRBD1. Germline V gene sequence: CDR1 MDHEN, CDR2 SYDVKM. The CDR3 runs 15 residues. V lost 10 bases, J lost 2 bases, and 7 bases stayed unmatched.

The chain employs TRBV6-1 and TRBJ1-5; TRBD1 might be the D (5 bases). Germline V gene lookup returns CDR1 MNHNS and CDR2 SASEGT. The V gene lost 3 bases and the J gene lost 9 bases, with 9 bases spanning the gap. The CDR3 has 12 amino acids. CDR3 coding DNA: TGTGCCAGCAGTGACAGGGTAGGGCCCCAGCATTTT. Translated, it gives CASSDRVGPQHF.

The CDR3 protein is CAWTQGYTEAFF. The CDR3 region has the DNA TGTGCCTGGACACAGGGTTACACTGAAGCTTTCTTT. V gene TRBV30 combines with J gene TRBJ1-1, with a tentative D call TRBD1 (6 bases). Germline values: CDR1 GTSNPN, CDR2 SVGIG (reference sequence). V was pared by 4 bases and J by 3 bases, with 9 bases between. The CDR3 runs 12 residues.

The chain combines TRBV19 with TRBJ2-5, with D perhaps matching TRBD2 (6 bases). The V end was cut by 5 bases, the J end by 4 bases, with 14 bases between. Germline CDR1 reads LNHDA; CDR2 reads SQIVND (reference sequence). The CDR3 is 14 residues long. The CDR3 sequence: CASSFGGGGETQYF. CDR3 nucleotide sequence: TGTGCCAGTAGTTTTGGGGGAGGCGGAGAGACCCAGTACTTC.

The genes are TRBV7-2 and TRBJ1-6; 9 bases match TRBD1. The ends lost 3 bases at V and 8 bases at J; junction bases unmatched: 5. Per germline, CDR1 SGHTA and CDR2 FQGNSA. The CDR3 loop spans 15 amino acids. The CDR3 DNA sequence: TGTGCCAGCAGCTTTGCGGACAGGGGATATTCACCCCTCCACTTT. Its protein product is CASSFADRGYSPLHF. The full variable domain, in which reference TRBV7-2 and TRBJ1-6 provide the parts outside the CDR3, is GAGVSQSPSNKVTEKGKDVELRCDPISGHTALYWYRQSLGQGLEFLIYFQGNSAPDKSGLPSDRFSAERTGGSVSTLTIQRTQQEDSAVYLCASSFADRGYSPLHFGNGTRLTVT.

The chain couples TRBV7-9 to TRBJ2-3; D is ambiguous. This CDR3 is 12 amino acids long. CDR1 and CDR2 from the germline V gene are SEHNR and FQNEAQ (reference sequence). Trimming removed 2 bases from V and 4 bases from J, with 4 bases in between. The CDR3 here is CASSLYSDTQYF. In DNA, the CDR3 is TGTGCCAGCAGCTTATATTCAGATACGCAGTATTTT.

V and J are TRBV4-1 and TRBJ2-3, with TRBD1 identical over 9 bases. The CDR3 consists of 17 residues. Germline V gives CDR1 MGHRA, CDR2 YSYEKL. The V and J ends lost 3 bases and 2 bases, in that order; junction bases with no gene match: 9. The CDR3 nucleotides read TGCGCCAGCAGCCAGGGGTCAAGACAGGGGGTCACAGATACGCAGTATTTT. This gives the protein CASSQGSRQGVTDTQYF.

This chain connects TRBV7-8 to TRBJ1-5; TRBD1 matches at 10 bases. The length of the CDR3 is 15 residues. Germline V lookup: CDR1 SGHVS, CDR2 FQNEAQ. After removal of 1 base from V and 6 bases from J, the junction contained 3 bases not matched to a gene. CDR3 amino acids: CASSLGTGGAQPQHF. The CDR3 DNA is TGTGCCAGCAGCTTAGGGACAGGGGGGGCTCAGCCCCAGCATTTT.

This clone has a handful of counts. The CDR3: CASSIRSNTEAFF. The CDR3 coding sequence is TGTGCCAGCAGTATCAGGTCGAACACTGAAGCTTTCTTT. The V and J genes are TRBV6-4 and TRBJ1-1; D is ambiguous. Germline V lookup: CDR1 MRHNA, CDR2 SNTAGT. V was shortened by 5 bases and J by 1 base, with 8 bases between the two germline ends. This CDR3 is built from 13 residues.

CDR3 amino acids: CAWSEQWTPLHF. CDR3 DNA: TGTGCCTGGAGTGAACAGTGGACACCCCTCCACTTT. The rearrangement joins TRBV30 to TRBJ1-6; D uncertain. Per germline, CDR1 GTSNPN and CDR2 SVGIG (reference sequence). V lost 1 base and J lost 11, with 9 bases in between. This CDR3 comprises 12 residues.

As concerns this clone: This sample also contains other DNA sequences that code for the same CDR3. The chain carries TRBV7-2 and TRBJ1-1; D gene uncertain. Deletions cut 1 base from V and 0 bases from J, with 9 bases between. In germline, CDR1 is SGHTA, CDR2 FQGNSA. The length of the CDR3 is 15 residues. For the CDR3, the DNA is TGTGCCAGCAGCTTAGGGGCAGGAATGAACACTGAAGCTTTCTTT. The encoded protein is CASSLGAGMNTEAFF.

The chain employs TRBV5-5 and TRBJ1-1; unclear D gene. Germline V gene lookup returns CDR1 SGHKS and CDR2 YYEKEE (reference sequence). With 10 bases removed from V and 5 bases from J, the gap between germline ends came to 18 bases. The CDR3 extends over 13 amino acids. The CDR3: CAGGPSPTTEAFF. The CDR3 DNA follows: TGTGCCGGCGGACCTTCCCCAACAACTGAAGCTTTCTTT.

This CDR3 reads CASSPRGTPNEKLFF. DNA of the CDR3: TGTGCCAGCAGTCCAAGGGGGACCCCAAACGAAAAACTGTTTTTT. This chain connects TRBV27 to TRBJ1-4, with D perhaps matching TRBD1 (6 bases). This CDR3 has 15 residues. CDR1 is MNHEY, CDR2 SMNVEV, per germline (reference sequence). Trimming stripped 5 bases from V and 8 bases from J, with 18 bases between. The entire variable domain, with the rest obtained from reference TRBV27 and TRBJ1-4, is as follows: EAQVTQNPRYLITVTGKKLTVTCSQNMNHEYMSWYRQDPGLGLRQIYYSMNVEVTDKGDVPEGYKVSRKEKRNFPLILESPSPNQTSLYFCASSPRGTPNEKLFFGSGTQLSVL.

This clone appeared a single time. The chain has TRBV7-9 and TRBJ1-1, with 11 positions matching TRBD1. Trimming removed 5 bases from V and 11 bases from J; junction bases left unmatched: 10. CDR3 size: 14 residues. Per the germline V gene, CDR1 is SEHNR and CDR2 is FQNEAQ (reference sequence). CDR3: CASSHGQGALWAFF. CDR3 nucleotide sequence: TGTGCCAGCAGCCACGGACAGGGGGCCCTGTGGGCTTTCTTT.

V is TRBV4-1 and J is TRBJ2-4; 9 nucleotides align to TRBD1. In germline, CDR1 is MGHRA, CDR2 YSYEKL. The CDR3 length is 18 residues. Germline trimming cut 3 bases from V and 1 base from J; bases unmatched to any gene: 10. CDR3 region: CASSHPPAGTGAKNIQYF. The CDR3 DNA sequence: TGCGCCAGCAGCCACCCACCGGCCGGGACAGGGGCCAAAAACATTCAGTACTTC.

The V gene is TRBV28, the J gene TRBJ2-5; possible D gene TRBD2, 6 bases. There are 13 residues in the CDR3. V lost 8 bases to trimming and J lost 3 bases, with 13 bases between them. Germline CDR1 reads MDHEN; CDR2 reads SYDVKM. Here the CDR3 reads CASWGTAKETQYF. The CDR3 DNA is TGTGCCAGCTGGGGGACTGCAAAAGAGACCCAGTACTTC.

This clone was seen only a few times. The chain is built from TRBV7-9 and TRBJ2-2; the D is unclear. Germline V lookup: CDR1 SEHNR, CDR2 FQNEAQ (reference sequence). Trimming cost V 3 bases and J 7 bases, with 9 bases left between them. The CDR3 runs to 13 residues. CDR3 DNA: TGTGCCAGCAGCTTCCAGAAGGGCGGGGAGCTGTTTTTT. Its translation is CASSFQKGGELFF.

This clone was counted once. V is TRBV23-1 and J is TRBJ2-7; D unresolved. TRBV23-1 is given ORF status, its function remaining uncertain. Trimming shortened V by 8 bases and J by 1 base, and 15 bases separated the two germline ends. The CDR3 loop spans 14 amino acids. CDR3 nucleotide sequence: TGCGCCAGCCCCCCCCGGGCTTTGTCCTACGAGCAGTACTTC. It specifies CASPPRALSYEQYF.